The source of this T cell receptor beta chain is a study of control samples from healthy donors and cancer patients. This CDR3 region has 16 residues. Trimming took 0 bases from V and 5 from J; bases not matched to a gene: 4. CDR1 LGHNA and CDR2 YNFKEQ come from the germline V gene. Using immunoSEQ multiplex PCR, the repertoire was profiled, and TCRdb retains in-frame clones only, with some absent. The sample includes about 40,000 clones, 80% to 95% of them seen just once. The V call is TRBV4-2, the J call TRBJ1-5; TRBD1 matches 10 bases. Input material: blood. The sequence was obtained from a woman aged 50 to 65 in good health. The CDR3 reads CASSQETGQGDQPQHF. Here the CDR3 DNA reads TGTGCCAGCAGCCAAGAAACCGGACAGGGGGATCAGCCCCAGCATTTT.